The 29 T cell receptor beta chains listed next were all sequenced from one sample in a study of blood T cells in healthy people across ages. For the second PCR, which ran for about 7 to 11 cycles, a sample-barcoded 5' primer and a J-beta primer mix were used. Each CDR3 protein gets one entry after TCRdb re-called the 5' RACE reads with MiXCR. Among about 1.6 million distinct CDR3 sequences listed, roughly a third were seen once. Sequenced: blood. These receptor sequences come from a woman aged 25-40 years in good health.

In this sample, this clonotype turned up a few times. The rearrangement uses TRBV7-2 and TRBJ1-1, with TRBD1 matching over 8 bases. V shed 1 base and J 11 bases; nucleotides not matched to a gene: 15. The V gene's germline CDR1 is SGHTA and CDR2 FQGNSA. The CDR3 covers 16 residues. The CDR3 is CASSLVRTRTGSGAFF. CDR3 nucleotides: TGTGCCAGCAGCTTAGTTCGAACCCGGACAGGGTCCGGCGCTTTCTTT.

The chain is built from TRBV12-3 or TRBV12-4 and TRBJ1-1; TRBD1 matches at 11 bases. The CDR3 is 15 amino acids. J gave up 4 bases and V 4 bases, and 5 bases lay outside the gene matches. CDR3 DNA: TGTGCCAGCAGTTGGACAGGGGGCCCCCCCACTGAAGCTTTCTTT. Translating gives CASSWTGGPPTEAFF.

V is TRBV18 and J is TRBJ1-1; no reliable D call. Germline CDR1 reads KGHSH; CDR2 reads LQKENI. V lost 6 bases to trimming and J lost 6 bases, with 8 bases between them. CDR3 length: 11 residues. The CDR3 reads CASSPGSEAFF. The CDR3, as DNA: TGTGCCAGCTCCCCGGGATCTGAAGCTTTCTTT.

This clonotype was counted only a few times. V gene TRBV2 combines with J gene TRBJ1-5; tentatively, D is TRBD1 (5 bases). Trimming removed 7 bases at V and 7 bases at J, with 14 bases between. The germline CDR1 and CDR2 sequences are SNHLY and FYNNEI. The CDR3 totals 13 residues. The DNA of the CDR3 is TGTGCCAGCACCTTAAGCAGGGAACAGCCCCAGCATTTT. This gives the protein CASTLSREQPQHF.

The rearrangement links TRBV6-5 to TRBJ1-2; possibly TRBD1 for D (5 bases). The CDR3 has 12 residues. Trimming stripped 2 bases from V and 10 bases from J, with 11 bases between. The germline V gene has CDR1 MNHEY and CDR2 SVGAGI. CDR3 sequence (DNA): TGTGCCAGCAGTTACGGCAGGGAAGACTACACCTTC. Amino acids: CASSYGREDYTF.

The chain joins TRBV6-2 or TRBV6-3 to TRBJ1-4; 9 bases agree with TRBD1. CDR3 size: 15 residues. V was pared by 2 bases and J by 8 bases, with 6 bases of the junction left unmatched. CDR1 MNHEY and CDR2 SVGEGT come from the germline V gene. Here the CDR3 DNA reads TGTGCCAGCAGTTACCTCGGGACAGGGCTCGAAAAACTGTTTTTT. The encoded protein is CASSYLGTGLEKLFF.

In nucleotides, the CDR3 is TGCGCCAGCAGCCCCGGGACTAGCGAACGCACAGATACGCAGTATTTT. Its translation is CASSPGTSERTDTQYF. The chain uses TRBV5-1 and TRBJ2-3, with 10 bases fitting TRBD2. With V trimmed by 4 bases and J by 1 base, 6 bases remained unmatched. This CDR3 has 16 amino acids. Germline CDR1 reads SGHRS; CDR2 reads YFSETQ.

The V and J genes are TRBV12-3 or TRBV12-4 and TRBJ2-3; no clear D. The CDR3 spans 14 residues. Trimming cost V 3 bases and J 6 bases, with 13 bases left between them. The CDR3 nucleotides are TGTGCCAGCAGTTTTCTGTCCCCCGGGGATACGCAGTATTTT. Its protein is CASSFLSPGDTQYF.

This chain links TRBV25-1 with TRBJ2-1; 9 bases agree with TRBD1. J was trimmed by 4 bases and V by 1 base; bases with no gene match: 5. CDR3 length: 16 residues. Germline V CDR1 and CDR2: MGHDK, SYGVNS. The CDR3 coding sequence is TGTGCCAGCAGTGAATCTGGGACAGGGCGTTACAATGAGCAGTTCTTC. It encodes CASSESGTGRYNEQFF. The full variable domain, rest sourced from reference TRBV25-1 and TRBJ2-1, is EADIYQTPRYLVIGTGKKITLECSQTMGHDKMYWYQQDPGMELHLIHYSYGVNSTEKGDLSSESTVSRIRTEHFPLTLESARPSHTSQYLCASSESGTGRYNEQFFGPGTRLTVL.

CDR3 loop: CASSFRQGAEAFF. The CDR3 DNA sequence: TGCGCCAGCAGCTTTCGACAGGGGGCTGAAGCTTTCTTT. The rearrangement uses TRBV5-1 and TRBJ1-1; 9 bases are a match to TRBD1. The CDR3 runs to 13 residues. From germline, CDR1 is SGHRS and CDR2 YFSETQ. Losses at the gene ends were 2 bases for V and 6 bases for J; bases not matched to a gene: 2.

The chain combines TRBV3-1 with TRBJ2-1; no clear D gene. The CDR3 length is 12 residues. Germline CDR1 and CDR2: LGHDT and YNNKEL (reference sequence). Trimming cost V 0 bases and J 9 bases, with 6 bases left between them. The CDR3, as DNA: TGTGCCAGCAGCCAAGACAGCATTGAGCAGTTCTTC. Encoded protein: CASSQDSIEQFF.

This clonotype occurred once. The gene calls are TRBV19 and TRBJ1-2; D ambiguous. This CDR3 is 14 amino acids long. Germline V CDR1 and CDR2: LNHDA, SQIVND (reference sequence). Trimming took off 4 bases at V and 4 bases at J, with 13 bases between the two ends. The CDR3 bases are TGTGCCAGTAGTACCCGTGGCAGCTTCTATGGCTACACCTTC. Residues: CASSTRGSFYGYTF.

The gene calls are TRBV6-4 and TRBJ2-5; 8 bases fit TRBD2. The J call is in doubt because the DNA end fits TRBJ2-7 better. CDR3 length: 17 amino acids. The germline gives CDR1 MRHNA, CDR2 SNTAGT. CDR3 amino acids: CASRPERTSFMRYEQYF. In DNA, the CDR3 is TGTGCCAGCAGACCAGAACGGACTAGCTTTATGCGCTACGAGCAGTACTTC.

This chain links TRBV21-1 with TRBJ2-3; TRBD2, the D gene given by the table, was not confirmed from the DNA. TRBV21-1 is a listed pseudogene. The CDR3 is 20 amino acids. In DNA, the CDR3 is TGTGCCAACATTTGGGGGAGTGTAGTAGGAAGCGGGAAGTGTACAGATACGCAGTATTTT. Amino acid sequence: CANIWGSVVGSGKCTDTQYF.

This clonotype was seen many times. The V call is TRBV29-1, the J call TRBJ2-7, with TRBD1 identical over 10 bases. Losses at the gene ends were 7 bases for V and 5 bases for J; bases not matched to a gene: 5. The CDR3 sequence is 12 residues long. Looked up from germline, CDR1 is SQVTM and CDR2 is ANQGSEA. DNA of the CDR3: TGCAGCGGGGGGGACAGGGGCCACGAGCAGTACTTC. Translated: CSGGDRGHEQYF.

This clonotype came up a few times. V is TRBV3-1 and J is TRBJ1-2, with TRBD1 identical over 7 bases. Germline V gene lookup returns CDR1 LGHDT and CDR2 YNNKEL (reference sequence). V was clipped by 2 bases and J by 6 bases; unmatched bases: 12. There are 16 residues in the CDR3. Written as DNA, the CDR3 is TGTGCCAGCAGCCAACATATAGGGACAGCCACTAATGGCTACACCTTC. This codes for CASSQHIGTATNGYTF.

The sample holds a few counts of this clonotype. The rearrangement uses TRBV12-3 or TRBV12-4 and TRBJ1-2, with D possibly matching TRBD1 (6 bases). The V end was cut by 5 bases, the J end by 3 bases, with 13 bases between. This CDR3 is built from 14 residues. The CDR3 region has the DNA TGTGCCAGCAGTACTGGGGGCGGGTACTATGGCTACACCTTC. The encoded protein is CASSTGGGYYGYTF.

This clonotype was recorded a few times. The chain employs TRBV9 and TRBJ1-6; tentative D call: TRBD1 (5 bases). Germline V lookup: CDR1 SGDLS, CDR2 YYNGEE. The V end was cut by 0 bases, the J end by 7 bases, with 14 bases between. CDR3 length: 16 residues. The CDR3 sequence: CASSVDQGSANSPLHF. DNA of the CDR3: TGTGCCAGCAGCGTAGATCAGGGATCCGCCAATTCACCCCTCCACTTT.

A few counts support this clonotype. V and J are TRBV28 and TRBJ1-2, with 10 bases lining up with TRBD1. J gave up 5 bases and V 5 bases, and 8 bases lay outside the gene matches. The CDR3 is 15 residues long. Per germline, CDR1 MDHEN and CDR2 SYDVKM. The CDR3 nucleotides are TGTGCCAGCAGTACGACAGGGGGCGTGAGATATGGCTACACCTTC. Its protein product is CASSTTGGVRYGYTF.

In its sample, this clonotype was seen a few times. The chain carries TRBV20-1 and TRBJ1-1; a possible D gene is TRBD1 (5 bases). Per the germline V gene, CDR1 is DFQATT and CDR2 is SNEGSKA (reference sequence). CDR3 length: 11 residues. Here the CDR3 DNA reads TGCAGACCCTCGCAGGGTTCCGAAGCTTTCTTT. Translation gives CRPSQGSEAFF.

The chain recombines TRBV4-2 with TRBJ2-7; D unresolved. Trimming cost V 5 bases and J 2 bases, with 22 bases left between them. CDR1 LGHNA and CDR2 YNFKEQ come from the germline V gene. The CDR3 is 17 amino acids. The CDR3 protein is CASSSRSSADKTYEQYF. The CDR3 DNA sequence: TGTGCCAGCAGCTCAAGATCCAGCGCAGACAAGACCTACGAGCAGTACTTC.

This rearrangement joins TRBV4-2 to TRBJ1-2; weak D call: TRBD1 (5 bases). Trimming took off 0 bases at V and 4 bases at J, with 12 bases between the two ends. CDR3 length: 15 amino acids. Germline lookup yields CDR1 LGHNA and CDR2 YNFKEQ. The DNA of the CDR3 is TGTGCCAGCAGCCAAGAGGGGGGATCCGGCTATGGCTACACCTTC. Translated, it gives CASSQEGGSGYGYTF.

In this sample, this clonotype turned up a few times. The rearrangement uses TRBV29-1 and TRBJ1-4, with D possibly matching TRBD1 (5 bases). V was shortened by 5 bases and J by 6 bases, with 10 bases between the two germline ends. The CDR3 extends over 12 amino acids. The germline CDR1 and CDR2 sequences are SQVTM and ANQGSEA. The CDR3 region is CSVCRADEKLFF. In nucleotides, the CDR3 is TGCAGCGTTTGCAGGGCGGATGAAAAACTGTTTTTT.

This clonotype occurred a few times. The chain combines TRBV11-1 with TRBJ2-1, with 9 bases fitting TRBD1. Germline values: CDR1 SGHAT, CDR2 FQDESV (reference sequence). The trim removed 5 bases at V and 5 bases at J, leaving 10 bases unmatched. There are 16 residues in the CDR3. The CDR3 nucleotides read TGTGCCAGCAGCAGGACCGGGACAGGGAAGGACAATGAGCAGTTCTTC. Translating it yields CASSRTGTGKDNEQFF.

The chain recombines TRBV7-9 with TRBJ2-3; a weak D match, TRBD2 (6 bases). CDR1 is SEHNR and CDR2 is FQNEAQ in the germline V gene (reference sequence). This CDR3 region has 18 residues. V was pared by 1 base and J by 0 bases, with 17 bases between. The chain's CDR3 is CASSLDSMAGPSTDTQYF. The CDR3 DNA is TGTGCCAGCAGCTTAGACAGCATGGCGGGACCTAGCACAGATACGCAGTATTTT.

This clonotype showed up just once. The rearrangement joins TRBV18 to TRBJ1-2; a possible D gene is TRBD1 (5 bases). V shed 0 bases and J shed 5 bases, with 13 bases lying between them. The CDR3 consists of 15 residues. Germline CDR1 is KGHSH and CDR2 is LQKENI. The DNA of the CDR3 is TGTGCCAGCTCACCACCGGGGCAGGGAATTTATGGCTACACCTTC. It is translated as CASSPPGQGIYGYTF. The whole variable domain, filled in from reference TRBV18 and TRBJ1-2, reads NAGVMQNPRHLVRRRGQEARLRCSPMKGHSHVYWYRQLPEEGLKFMVYLQKENIIDESGMPKERFSAEFPKEGPSILRIQQVVRGDSAAYFCASSPPGQGIYGYTFGSGTRLTVV.

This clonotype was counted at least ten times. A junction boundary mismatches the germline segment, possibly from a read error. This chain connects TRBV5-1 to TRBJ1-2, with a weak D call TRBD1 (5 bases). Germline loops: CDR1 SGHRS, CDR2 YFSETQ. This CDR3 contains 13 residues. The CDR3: CASSLGQSYGYTF. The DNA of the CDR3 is TGTGCCAGCAGCCTTGGACAATCCTATGGCTACACCTTC.

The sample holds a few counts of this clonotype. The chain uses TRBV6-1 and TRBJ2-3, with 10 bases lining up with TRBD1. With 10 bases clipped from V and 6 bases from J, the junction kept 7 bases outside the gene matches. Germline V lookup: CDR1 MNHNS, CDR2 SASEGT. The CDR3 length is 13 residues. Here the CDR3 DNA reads TGTGCCACTACCGGGACAGGGGCCGATACGCAGTATTTT. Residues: CATTGTGADTQYF.

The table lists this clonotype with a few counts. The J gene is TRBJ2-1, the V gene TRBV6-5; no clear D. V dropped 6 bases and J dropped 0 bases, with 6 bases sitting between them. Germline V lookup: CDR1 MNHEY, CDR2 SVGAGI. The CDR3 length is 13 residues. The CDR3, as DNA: TGTGCCAGCAGAGCTCGCTCCTACAATGAGCAGTTCTTC. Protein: CASRARSYNEQFF.